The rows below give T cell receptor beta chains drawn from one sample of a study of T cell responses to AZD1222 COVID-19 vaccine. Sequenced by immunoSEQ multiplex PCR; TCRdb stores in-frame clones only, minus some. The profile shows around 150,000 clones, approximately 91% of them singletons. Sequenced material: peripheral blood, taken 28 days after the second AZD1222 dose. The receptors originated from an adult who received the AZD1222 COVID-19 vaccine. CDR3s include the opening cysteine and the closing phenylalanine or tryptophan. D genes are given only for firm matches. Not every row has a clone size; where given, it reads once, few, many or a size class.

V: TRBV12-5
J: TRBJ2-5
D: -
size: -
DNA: TGTGCTAGTGGGGAAGGCTCTTACAGGGATGGGGGAGAGACCCAGTACTTC
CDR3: CASGEGSYRDGGETQYF

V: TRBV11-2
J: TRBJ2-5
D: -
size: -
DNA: TGTGCCAGCAGCTTAGAGGCGACAGTCCAAGAGACCCAGTACTTC
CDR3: CASSLEATVQETQYF

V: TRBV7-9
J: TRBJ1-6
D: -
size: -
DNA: TGTGCCAGCAGCTTAGGCGCAGGGTTAGGATCACCCCTCCACTTT
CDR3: CASSLGAGLGSPLHF

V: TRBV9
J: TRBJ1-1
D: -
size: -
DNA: TGTGCCAGCAGCGGGTCAGGCGACACTGAAGCTTTCTTT
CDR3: CASSGSGDTEAFF

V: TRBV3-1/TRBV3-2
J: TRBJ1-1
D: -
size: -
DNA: TGTGCCAGCAGACCCCAAAACACGGTTAACACTGAAGCTTTCTTT
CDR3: CASRPQNTVNTEAFF

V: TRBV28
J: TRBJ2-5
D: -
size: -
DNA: TGTGTCAGCAGTCCCTCGGGGGAAGGGGAGACCCAGTACTTC
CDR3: CVSSPSGEGETQYF

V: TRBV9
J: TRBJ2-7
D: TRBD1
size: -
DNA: TGTGCCAGCAGCCCTTACCCCCCGGGACAGGGGTTACACGAGCAGTACTTC
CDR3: CASSPYPPGQGLHEQYF

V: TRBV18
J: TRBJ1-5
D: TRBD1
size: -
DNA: TGTGCCAGCTCACTGTTGGGACAGGGGGCTGGACAGCCCCAGCATTTT
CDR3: CASSLLGQGAGQPQHF

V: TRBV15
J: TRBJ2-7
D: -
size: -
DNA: TGTGCCACCAGCAGACCGGACAGAACCTACGAGCAGTACTTC
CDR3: CATSRPDRTYEQYF

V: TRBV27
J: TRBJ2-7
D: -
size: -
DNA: TGTGCCAGCAGTTTATTGGGCAGGCGAACCTACGAGCAGTACTTC
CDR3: CASSLLGRRTYEQYF

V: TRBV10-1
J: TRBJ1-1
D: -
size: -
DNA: TGCGCCAGCAGGTCAGGGGCATACACTGAAGCTTTCTTT
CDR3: CASRSGAYTEAFF

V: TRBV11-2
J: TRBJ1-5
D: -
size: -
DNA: TGTGCCAGCAGCTTGAACAGCGCTTATAGCAATCAGCCCCAGCATTTT
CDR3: CASSLNSAYSNQPQHF

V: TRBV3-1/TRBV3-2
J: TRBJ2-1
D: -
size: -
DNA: TGTGCCAGCAGCCAAGATTTGGGGACCTCCTACAATGAGCAGTTCTTC
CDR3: CASSQDLGTSYNEQFF

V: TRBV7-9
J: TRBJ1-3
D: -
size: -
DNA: TGTGCCAGCAGCGAACAGGGAAACACCATATATTTT
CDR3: CASSEQGNTIYF

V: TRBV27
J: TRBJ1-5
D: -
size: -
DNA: TGTGCCAGCAGTTTATATGCCAGGGAGAGCGGCAATCAGCCCCAGCATTTT
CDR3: CASSLYARESGNQPQHF

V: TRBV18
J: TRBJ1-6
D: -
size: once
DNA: TGTGCCAGCTCACCCTCTTTTACCTCCTATAATTCACCCCTCCACTTT
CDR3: CASSPSFTSYNSPLHF